This T cell receptor (beta chain) was obtained from a study of graft-versus-host responses after intestinal transplantation. Across the whole study: Transplant types were multivisceral, liver-intestinal, or isolated intestinal.

This CDR3 contains 13 residues. Per the germline V gene, CDR1 is LNHDA and CDR2 is SQIVND (reference sequence). The ends were cut back, 5 bases at V and 3 bases at J, with 11 bases in the middle. TCRdb's table, derived via immunoSEQ multiplex PCR, lists solely in-frame clones and lacks some. The sample contains approximately 37,000 clones, roughly 93% of which appear only once. The sequences come from PBMCs, collected 700 to 850 days after intestinal transplantation. The clonotype originates from a human patient who received an intestinal transplant, so some T cells may come from the graft donor. The chain links TRBV19 to TRBJ2-7; tentatively, D is TRBD1 (6 bases). DNA of the CDR3: TGTGCCAGTAGTGCCCAGACAGGCTACGAGCAGTACTTC. Encoded protein: CASSAQTGYEQYF.